Included here is one TCR beta chain sequence, with context. Its antigen is still unknown. This sample was included in a study of OX40 agonist ivuxolimab in advanced cancers. In the study overall: Partial response was recorded in three patients: one hepatocellular carcinoma and two cutaneous melanoma cases.

Study-wide points: Circulating CD4+ and CD8+ T cells showed clonal expansion by week 6 at 0.1 to 3.0 mg/kg.

Data came from immunoSEQ multiplex PCR; TCRdb stores just in-frame clones and leaves some out. The sample carries around 80,000 clones, more than 85% recorded once. The source was CD4+ or CD8+ T cells sorted from blood, collected in a trial of the OX40 agonist ivuxolimab. The TCR was taken from an adult with an advanced solid tumor such as melanoma, head and neck, liver or kidney cancer.

CDR3 amino acids: CASSLGTSGIYEQYF. CDR3 nucleotides: TGTGCCAGCAGCCTCGGGACTAGCGGGATCTACGAGCAGTACTTC. The rearrangement uses TRBV7-9 and TRBJ2-7; 13 nucleotides match TRBD2. Germline V CDR1 and CDR2: SEHNR, FQNEAQ (reference sequence). J was trimmed by 3 bases and V by 5 bases; bases with no gene match: 4. CDR3 length: 15 residues.